Below, one T cell receptor beta chain is given with its context. The antigen remains undetermined. V was clipped by 7 bases and J by 5 bases, with 13 bases between them. The CDR3 extends over 12 amino acids. The V gene's germline CDR1 is SQVTM and CDR2 ANQGSEA. This record belongs to a study of untreated major depressive disorder. Study conclusions and caveats: TRBV25-01 and TRBV02-01 followed the flow pattern without significance. Depressed patients' CD4+ T cells carried increased TRBV05-01 (Vbeta 5.1) usage versus control CD4+ T cells.

Repertoires were generated with immunoSEQ multiplex PCR, while TCRdb's copy carries only in-frame clones and drops some. The sample has some 13,000 clones; 92% are singletons. Sample: CD4+ T cells from PBMCs. This TCR came from a man aged 25-40 years with major depressive disorder. The chain employs TRBV29-1 and TRBJ2-3, with D perhaps given as TRBD1 or TRBD2 (5 bases each). CDR3 sequence (DNA): TGCAGCGAATACGGGGCGGGAGATACGCAGTATTTT. Amino acids: CSEYGAGDTQYF.